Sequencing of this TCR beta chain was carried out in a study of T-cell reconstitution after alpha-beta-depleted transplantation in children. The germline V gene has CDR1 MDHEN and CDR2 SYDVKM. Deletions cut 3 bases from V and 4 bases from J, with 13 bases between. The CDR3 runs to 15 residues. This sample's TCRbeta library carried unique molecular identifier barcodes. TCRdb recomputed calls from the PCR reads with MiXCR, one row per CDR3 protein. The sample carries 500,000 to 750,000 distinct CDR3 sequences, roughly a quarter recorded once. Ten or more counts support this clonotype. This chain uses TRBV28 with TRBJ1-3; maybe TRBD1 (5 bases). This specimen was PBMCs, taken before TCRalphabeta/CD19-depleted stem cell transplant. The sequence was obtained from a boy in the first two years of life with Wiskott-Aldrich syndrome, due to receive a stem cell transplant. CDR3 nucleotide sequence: TGTGCCAGCAGTTTCGCCGGGACCGCGGGAAACACCATATATTTT. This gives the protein CASSFAGTAGNTIYF.